The rows below give T cell receptor beta chains drawn from one sample of a study of OX40 agonist ivuxolimab in advanced cancers. Data came from immunoSEQ multiplex PCR; TCRdb stores just in-frame clones and leaves some out. The profile covers roughly 75,000 clones, with 85% to 90% appearing a single time and roughly 6.5% taken by the ten largest. Sequenced material: CD4+ or CD8+ T cells sorted from blood, taken in a trial of the OX40 agonist ivuxolimab. Every receptor here comes from an adult with an advanced solid tumor such as melanoma, head and neck, liver or kidney cancer. The CDR3 runs from the conserved cysteine through the conserved F or W. Each record gives: clone size, J gene, D gene, V gene, CDR3 DNA, CDR3 protein. The D gene is left open where the match is weak. Clone size appears in some rows only: once, few, many, or a class for an expanded clone.

NA | TRBJ1-2 | NA | TRBV4-1 | TGCGCCAGCAGCCACCTTGGACGCTACACCTTC | CASSHLGRYTF
NA | TRBJ2-1 | TRBD1 | TRBV7-7 | TGTGCTAGCAGCCTGGGACAGGGGGTTTGGGAGCAGTTCTTC | CASSLGQGVWEQFF
few | TRBJ2-3 | TRBD1 | TRBV19 | TGTGCCAGTAGTTCCCGGGACAGGGAGGCCTTGGGCACAGATACGCAGTATTTT | CASSSRDREALGTDTQYF
NA | TRBJ2-1 | NA | TRBV27 | TGTGCCAGCAGTTTGCCCGGGAATGAGCAGTTCTTC | CASSLPGNEQFF
NA | TRBJ2-7 | TRBD2 | TRBV27 | TGTGCCAGCAGTCCCATAGCGGGGGACTACTACGAGCAGTACTTC | CASSPIAGDYYEQYF
NA | TRBJ2-5 | NA | TRBV13 | TGTGCCAGCAGCTTAGGCCCGGGACATAGGACCCAGTACTTC | CASSLGPGHRTQYF
NA | TRBJ2-2 | NA | TRBV29-1 | TGCAGCGTTGAAGTGACAGTTGCGAACACCGGGGAGCTGTTTTTT | CSVEVTVANTGELFF
NA | TRBJ1-4 | NA | TRBV11-2 | TGTGCCAGCAGCTTAGCCCCTAGGGGGGTAGGTGAAAAACTGTTTTTT | CASSLAPRGVGEKLFF
NA | TRBJ1-3 | NA | TRBV15 | TGTGCCACCAGCAGAGACAGGGGCTCTGGAAACACCATATATTTT | CATSRDRGSGNTIYF
NA | TRBJ1-2 | NA | TRBV18 | TGTGCCAGCTCACCAGAGACCCACCCGTTTTATGGCTACACCTTC | CASSPETHPFYGYTF
NA | TRBJ2-1 | NA | TRBV7-3 | TGTGCCAGCAGCTTATACGGTATGGATGAGCAGTTCTTC | CASSLYGMDEQFF
few | TRBJ1-5 | NA | TRBV2 | TGTGCCAGCAGTGCGGGGCAGCCCCAGCATTTT | CASSAGQPQHF
NA | TRBJ2-1 | NA | TRBV9 | TGTGCCAGCAGCGTAGCGGACGTCGCCTACAATGAGCAGTTCTTC | CASSVADVAYNEQFF
once | TRBJ2-1 | NA | TRBV5-1 | TGCGCCAGCAGCTTCATTAGCGGCGATGAGCAGTTCTTC | CASSFISGDEQFF
NA | TRBJ1-5 | NA | TRBV6-5 | TGTGCCGGCAGCCCCGACACACTTAGCAATCAGCCCCAGCATTTT | CAGSPDTLSNQPQHF
NA | TRBJ2-5 | NA | TRBV29-1 | TGCAGCGTTGCGGCAGTAGACGAAGAGACCCAGTACTTC | CSVAAVDEETQYF
NA | TRBJ1-1 | NA | TRBV7-2 | TGTGCCAGCAGCTATGGACAGCCTGAAGCTTTCTTT | CASSYGQPEAFF
NA | TRBJ2-7 | NA | TRBV19 | TGTGCCAGTAGTATAGATCCAGGGGCGGCCTACGAGCAGTACTTC | CASSIDPGAAYEQYF
few | TRBJ2-2 | NA | TRBV29-1 | TGCAGCGTGGGATCTAACACCGGGGAGCTGTTTTTT | CSVGSNTGELFF
NA | TRBJ1-5 | NA | TRBV27 | TGTGCCAGCAGTTTATCGGCGACAGCGGGCAATCAGCCCCAGCATTTT | CASSLSATAGNQPQHF
NA | TRBJ2-1 | NA | TRBV28 | TGTGCCAGCAGTTTAGGAGGTCCCTCCTACAATGAGCAGTTCTTC | CASSLGGPSYNEQFF
NA | TRBJ2-7 | NA | TRBV13 | TGTGCCAGCAGCGCCCGGACTGGGAACGAGCAGTACTTC | CASSARTGNEQYF
once | TRBJ1-1 | NA | TRBV28 | TGTGCCAGCCGGGTAGGGGTTGAAGCTTTCTTT | CASRVGVEAFF
NA | TRBJ2-7 | NA | TRBV27 | TGTGCCAGCAGTTTATTTGGCAGGGCCTCCTACGAGCAGTACTTC | CASSLFGRASYEQYF
NA | TRBJ2-7 | NA | TRBV6-6 | TGTGCCGGTAGCGGAAGTATGGGGGAGCAGTACTTC | CAGSGSMGEQYF
NA | TRBJ2-3 | TRBD2 | TRBV7-8 | TGTGCCAGCAGCTTTTACCCGCTAGCGGGAGACGGCACAGATACGCAGTATTTT | CASSFYPLAGDGTDTQYF